These T cell receptor beta chains were read from a single sample in a study of cytomegalovirus exposure and HLA in healthy donors. Libraries were prepared by immunoSEQ multiplex PCR; TCRdb keeps only in-frame clonotypes and omits some of them. Here the sample table reports 100,000 to 150,000 clones. Sequencing was carried out using PBMCs. The receptors were gathered from a middle-aged man in good health and CMV-seronegative. The CDR3 runs from the conserved cysteine through the conserved F or W. D genes are given only for firm matches.

v_gene,j_gene,len,d_gene,CDR3nt,CDR3aa
TRBV10-1,TRBJ1-3,12,.,TGCGCCAGCAACAGCCAGGGGAACACCATATATTTT,CASNSQGNTIYF
TRBV5-6,TRBJ2-5,15,.,TGTGCCAGCAGCCGGGTTGGAGGCCACCAAGAGACCCAGTACTTC,CASSRVGGHQETQYF
TRBV6-5,TRBJ2-3,14,TRBD1,TGTGCCAGCAGTAGGGACAGCTCCACAGATACGCAGTATTTT,CASSRDSSTDTQYF
TRBV5-6,TRBJ2-7,15,TRBD2,TGTGCCAGCAGCTTGGGGCCGGGGGGTTCTGGCGAGCAGTACTTC,CASSLGPGGSGEQYF
TRBV4-1,TRBJ2-1,16,.,TGCGCCAGCAGCCTTAACTTAGCACCCGTCGGGAATGAGCAGTTCTTC,CASSLNLAPVGNEQFF
TRBV6-4,TRBJ1-2,15,TRBD1,TGTGCCAGCAGTGACTCCCCAGGGGGCGTTTATGGCTACACCTTC,CASSDSPGGVYGYTF
TRBV30,TRBJ1-1,14,TRBD1,TGTGCCTGGAGCTCGGGACAGACGAACACTGAAGCTTTCTTT,CAWSSGQTNTEAFF
TRBV5-1,TRBJ2-7,14,TRBD2,TGCGCCAGCAGCCCCCTAGCGGGGGCCTACGAGCAGTACTTC,CASSPLAGAYEQYF
TRBV7-3,TRBJ1-1,14,TRBD1,TGTGCCAGCAGCTTCACAGGGGCGAACACTGAAGCTTTCTTT,CASSFTGANTEAFF
TRBV30,TRBJ1-5,17,TRBD1,TGTGCCTGGAGTTCGTCCCGGGACAGCTATAGCAATCAGCCCCAGCATTTT,CAWSSSRDSYSNQPQHF
TRBV5-4,TRBJ2-1,13,.,TGTGCCAGCAGCCAGAGACAGCACAATGAGCAGTTCTTC,CASSQRQHNEQFF
TRBV28,TRBJ2-7,15,.,TGTGCCAGCAGCCCCGGAGGAGGGGCGGTCTACGAGCAGTACTTC,CASSPGGGAVYEQYF
TRBV7-9,TRBJ1-1,14,.,TGTGCCAGCAGCAAGGGGGAGAGGGTCTCTGAAGCTTTCTTT,CASSKGERVSEAFF
TRBV7-8,TRBJ2-7,16,.,TGTGCCAGCAGCTTGAGTGGTCTACCGGGCGGGTACGAGCAGTACTTC,CASSLSGLPGGYEQYF
TRBV5-1,TRBJ2-3,14,.,TGCGCCAGCAGCTTGGCGCAGGGAACAGATACGCAGTATTTT,CASSLAQGTDTQYF
TRBV9,TRBJ2-1,14,.,TGTGCCAGCAGCGTAGCACAGGGCTACAATGAGCAGTTCTTC,CASSVAQGYNEQFF
TRBV7-8,TRBJ2-3,18,TRBD2,TGTGCCAGCAGCCCACCGAGACGACTAGCAGCGGGAGTGGATACGCAGTATTTT,CASSPPRRLAAGVDTQYF
TRBV7-6,TRBJ2-3,15,TRBD1,TGTGCCAGCAGCTTAGACGACAGGGCCACAGATACGCAGTATTTT,CASSLDDRATDTQYF
TRBV7-2,TRBJ1-2,13,TRBD1,TGTGCCAGCAGCTCGAGACAGGGGTATGGCTACACCTTC,CASSSRQGYGYTF
TRBV6-6,TRBJ1-2,15,TRBD1,TGTGCCAGCAGTTACGCCCCATTAGGGGGCTTTGGCTACACCTTC,CASSYAPLGGFGYTF
TRBV19,TRBJ1-2,13,.,TGTGCCAGTAGTATGGAGCAGCCCTATGGCTACACCTTC,CASSMEQPYGYTF
TRBV30,TRBJ2-5,14,TRBD2,TGTGCCGGGACTAGCGGGAGGGGGCGGGAGACCCAGTACTTC,CAGTSGRGRETQYF
TRBV27,TRBJ2-7,13,.,TGTGCCAGCAGTTTCCCGGGTTCCGGCGAGCAGTACTTC,CASSFPGSGEQYF
TRBV6-1,TRBJ2-7,14,TRBD2,TGTGCCAGCAGAAGTTGGGAGGGGCCCTACGAGCAGTACTTC,CASRSWEGPYEQYF
TRBV28,TRBJ1-5,14,.,TGTGCCAGCAGTCGCCGCTCAGTTAATCAGCCCCAGCATTTT,CASSRRSVNQPQHF
TRBV5-1,TRBJ1-1,15,TRBD1,TGCGCCAGCAGCTTGGCCCGGACAGGGAACACTGAAGCTTTCTTT,CASSLARTGNTEAFF
TRBV5-1,TRBJ2-5,17,TRBD2,TGCGCCAGCAGCTTGGCCATAGCGGGAGACCTCCAAGAGACCCAGTACTTC,CASSLAIAGDLQETQYF
TRBV5-1,TRBJ1-5,14,TRBD1,TGCGCCAGCAGCTCGACAGGGGGCCCTCAGCCCCAGCATTTT,CASSSTGGPQPQHF
TRBV11-2,TRBJ2-3,18,TRBD2,TGTGCCAGCAGCTCCCACCGGACTAGCGGGAGCCTGGAGGATACGCAGTATTTT,CASSSHRTSGSLEDTQYF
TRBV5-4,TRBJ2-3,16,TRBD2,TGTGCCAGCAGCTTGAGACTAGCGGCTAGCACAGATACGCAGTATTTT,CASSLRLAASTDTQYF
TRBV30,TRBJ2-1,16,.,TGTGCCTGGAGTGTACGGCAAGGGGCCTCCTACAATGAGCAGTTCTTC,CAWSVRQGASYNEQFF